The 9 T cell receptor beta chains below come from one sample, sequenced in a study of monozygotic twins with cystic fibrosis. Libraries were prepared by immunoSEQ multiplex PCR; TCRdb keeps only in-frame clonotypes and omits some of them. The data show roughly 25,000 clones, roughly 90% seen once. Sequenced material: blood. These receptors originate from a girl aged 2 to 10 with cystic fibrosis.

The chain links TRBV4-3 to TRBJ2-3; 8 bases agree with TRBD2. V dropped 2 bases and J dropped 0; count of bases not matched to a gene: 7. The CDR3 contains 17 residues. Germline CDR1 reads LGHNA; CDR2 reads YSLEER. This CDR3 reads CASSQRPASGSTDTQYF. CDR3 nucleotides: TGCGCCAGCAGCCAACGCCCCGCTAGCGGGAGCACAGATACGCAGTATTTT.

This clone was counted only a few times. The chain links TRBV27 to TRBJ1-2; 12 bases fit TRBD1. The CDR3 consists of 16 residues. Trimming took 0 bases from V and 6 from J; bases not matched to a gene: 5. The germline CDR1 and CDR2 sequences are MNHEY and SMNVEV (reference sequence). In DNA form, the CDR3 reads TGTGCCAGCAGTTTATCTATGGGACAGGGGGCTAATGGCTACACCTTC. It yields the protein CASSLSMGQGANGYTF.

This chain joins TRBV5-4 and TRBJ1-3; possibly TRBD1 for D (6 bases). The germline V gene encodes CDR1 SGHNT and CDR2 YYREEE (reference sequence). Between the trimmed V and J ends, which lost 3 bases and 0 bases, there was a span of 10 bases. CDR3 length: 15 amino acids. The CDR3 bases are TGTGCCAGCAGCTCGGGACAACCCTCTGGAAACACCATATATTTT. Its translation: CASSSGQPSGNTIYF.

A single count supports this clone. The gene calls are TRBV7-9 and TRBJ2-1; 8 bases fit TRBD1. The CDR3 is 16 residues long. V was pared by 5 bases and J by 9 bases, with 15 bases of the junction left unmatched. Looked up from germline, CDR1 is SEHNR and CDR2 is FQNEAQ (reference sequence). The DNA for the CDR3 is TGTGCCAGCAGCAATCGGACAGGGTTACTTCACCGTGAGCAGTTCTTC. Translating it yields CASSNRTGLLHREQFF.

The chain employs TRBV4-3 and TRBJ2-3; unclear D gene. From germline, CDR1 is LGHNA and CDR2 YSLEER. V lost 4 bases and J 4 bases, leaving 15 bases between the germline ends. This CDR3 is 15 amino acids long. The CDR3, as DNA: TGCGCCAGCAGCCCATCGAGAATTACCTCAGATACGCAGTATTTT. It is translated as CASSPSRITSDTQYF.

The chain recombines TRBV7-6 with TRBJ2-7; 10 bases match TRBD2. Germline V lookup: CDR1 SGHVS, CDR2 FNYEAQ. The CDR3 has 16 amino acids. The V gene end was trimmed by 0 bases and the J gene end by 2 bases; junction bases not matched to a gene: 4. The CDR3 bases are TGTGCCAGCAGCTTAGCCCCTAGCGGGAGCACCTACGAGCAGTACTTC. Its translation: CASSLAPSGSTYEQYF.

The chain links TRBV5-1 to TRBJ1-4; D is unclear. Trimming shortened V by 0 bases and J by 2 bases, and 8 bases separated the two germline ends. Germline V gives CDR1 SGHRS, CDR2 YFSETQ. The CDR3 length is 15 residues. CDR3 sequence: CASSLGRVTNEKLFF. For the CDR3, the DNA is TGCGCCAGCAGCTTGGGAAGAGTGACTAATGAAAAACTGTTTTTT.

The chain employs TRBV2 and TRBJ2-4; possible D gene TRBD1, 5 bases. This CDR3 is built from 14 residues. Germline CDR1 reads SNHLY; CDR2 reads FYNNEI. The V end was cut by 7 bases, the J end by 2 bases, with 12 bases between. In nucleotides, the CDR3 is TGTGCCAGCAAATCAGGGAACTCCAAAAACATTCAGTACTTC. Protein: CASKSGNSKNIQYF.

The CDR3 nucleotides are TGTGCCAGCAGTGAAGCGGCGGGTTTTTATGACGGGGAGCTGTTTTTT. Translating gives CASSEAAGFYDGELFF. V and J are TRBV6-1 and TRBJ2-2; TRBD2 is a possible D gene (5 bases). V lost 0 bases, J lost 7 bases, and 15 bases lay in between. CDR3 size: 16 residues. Germline loops: CDR1 MNHNS, CDR2 SASEGT.